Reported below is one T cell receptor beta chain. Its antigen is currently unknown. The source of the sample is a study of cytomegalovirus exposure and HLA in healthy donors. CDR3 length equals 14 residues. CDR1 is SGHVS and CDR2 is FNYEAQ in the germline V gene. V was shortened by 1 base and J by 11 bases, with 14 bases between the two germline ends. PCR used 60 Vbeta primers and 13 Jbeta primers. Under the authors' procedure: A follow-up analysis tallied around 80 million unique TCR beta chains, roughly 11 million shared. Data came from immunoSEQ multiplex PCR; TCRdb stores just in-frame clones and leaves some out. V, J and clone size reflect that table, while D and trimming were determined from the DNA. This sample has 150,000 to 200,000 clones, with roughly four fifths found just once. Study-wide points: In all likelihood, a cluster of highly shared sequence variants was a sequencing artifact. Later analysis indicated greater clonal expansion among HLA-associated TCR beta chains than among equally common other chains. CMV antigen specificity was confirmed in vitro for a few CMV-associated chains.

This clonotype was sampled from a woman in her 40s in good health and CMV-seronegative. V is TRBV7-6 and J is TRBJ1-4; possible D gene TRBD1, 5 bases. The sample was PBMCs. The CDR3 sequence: CASSLGQGGEKLFF. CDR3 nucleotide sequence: TGTGCCAGCAGCTTAGGGCAGGGAGGCGAGAAACTGTTTTTT.